The clone carrying this T cell receptor (beta chain) occurred a few times. Its antigen is not known. Germline V lookup: CDR1 MNHEY, CDR2 SVGAGI. CDR3 size: 14 residues. V lost 6 bases and J lost 5; bases outside the gene matches: 7. This specimen belongs to a study of shared clonotypes between healthy human individuals. Study-wide results and limits: Sequencing depth was expected to affect clonotype sharing among donors.

The donors were all Caucasian adults (living in Nashville, Tennessee). The material for each subset, its genomic DNA, was split evenly across several immunoSEQ plates. Produced via immunoSEQ multiplex PCR; TCRdb's table is partial and in-frame only. Among about 480,000 clones, almost 80% were seen once, and the ten largest hold under 15%. Sequencing was done on a sample of PBMCs. The receptor's source is a woman between 40 and 50 years old in good health. Some clones in this sample may be carry-over from other donors' samples. The chain is built from TRBV6-5 and TRBJ2-5; TRBD1 matches 9 bases. The CDR3 DNA sequence: TGTGCCAGCAGGGAAACAGGGGGCTGGGAGACCCAGTACTTC. Its protein is CASRETGGWETQYF.